The T cell receptor (beta chain) described here comes from a study of OX40 agonist ivuxolimab in advanced cancers. Overall study: Patients took ivuxolimab, an agonistic anti-OX40 (CD134) antibody.

After removal of 5 bases from V and 6 bases from J, the junction contained 7 bases not matched to a gene. The CDR3 totals 15 residues. Germline CDR1 SGHTA, CDR2 FQGTGA. Method: immunoSEQ multiplex PCR; TCRdb's copy keeps in-frame clones and lacks some. The sample has about 67,000 clones; roughly nine tenths are singletons. This clonotype was sampled from an adult with an advanced solid tumor such as melanoma, head and neck, liver or kidney cancer. The material was CD4+ or CD8+ T cells sorted from blood, obtained in a trial of the OX40 agonist ivuxolimab. The chain is built from TRBV7-3 and TRBJ1-2; TRBD1 agrees at 12 bases. CDR3 loop: CASSDTGTGGNGYTF. DNA for the CDR3: TGTGCCAGCAGCGACACCGGGACAGGGGGCAATGGCTACACCTTC.